One sample yielded the 4 T cell receptor beta chains listed below, sequenced in a study of tumor and adjacent non-tumor tissue in lung cancer. A modified ARM-PCR protocol with three rounds of nested PCR amplified TCRbeta. In TCRdb, the multiplex PCR reads were re-called with MiXCR into one record per CDR3 protein. The sample contains about 60,000 distinct CDR3 sequences, about 63% of which appear only once. The template was RNA from unsorted bulk tissue. Distant lung tissue was collected more than 3 cm away from the tumor edge. The sample taken for sequencing was distant non-tumor lung tissue. The receptors shown here come from a man aged 70 or older with non-small cell lung cancer.

Concerning this clonotype itself: One junction end disagrees with the germline gene, perhaps due to a read error. The rearrangement links TRBV5-6 to TRBJ2-1, with a weak D call TRBD2 (6 bases). The CDR3 has 15 amino acids. Germline CDR1 SGHDT, CDR2 YYEEEE. The CDR3 sequence is CASGFNSAGYNEQFF. The DNA of the CDR3 is TGTGCCAGCGGCTTCAATAGCGCGGGGTACAATGAGCAGTTCTTC. Looking up the rest from reference TRBV5-6 and TRBJ2-1 gives the full variable domain: DAGVTQSPTHLIKTRGQQVTLRCSPKSGHDTVSWYQQALGQGPQFIFQYYEEEERQRGNFPDRFSGHQFPNYSSELNVNALLLGDSALYLCASGFNSAGYNEQFFGPGTRLTVL.

Comments on this clonotype: The CDR3 ends on some other residue instead of the conserved phenylalanine or tryptophan, so this is likely a read error. The DNA is omitted, as the CDR3 cannot be located on it reliably, and the CDR3 follows TCRdb's listing. The genes are TRBV6-5 and TRBJ1-6. The CDR3 totals 13 residues, both ends included. The germline V gene has CDR1 MNHEY and CDR2 SVGAGI. CDR3 sequence reads: CDSSYYSYSPPHV.

Worth noting for this clonotype: At one end the junction does not follow the germline gene, possibly because of a read error. This rearrangement joins TRBV29-1 to TRBJ2-1; a weak D match, TRBD2 (7 bases). This CDR3 comprises 14 residues. Germline V CDR1 and CDR2: SQVTM, ANQGSEA. The CDR3 DNA sequence: TGCAGCGTTGAAGGTGCGGGGGCTGGGAATGAGCAATTCTTC. This encodes CSVEGAGAGNEQFF.

This clonotype has more than one count but fewer than ten. The chain uses TRBV28 and TRBJ2-7; D unresolved. CDR3 length: 12 amino acids. The V gene's germline CDR1 is MDHEN and CDR2 SYDVKM. V dropped 5 bases and J dropped 3 bases, with 8 bases sitting between them. CDR3 region: CASSGAVYEQYF. The CDR3 DNA is TGTGCCAGCAGTGGCGCAGTCTACGAGCAGTACTTC.